These T cell receptor beta chains were read from a single sample in a study of control samples from healthy donors and cancer patients. TCRdb's copy holds only in-frame clones and misses some; the assay was immunoSEQ multiplex PCR. The sample has about 150,000 clones, about 94% seen once. Sequenced input: blood. The receptor source for this set is a man aged 35-49 years in good health. The CDR3 runs from the conserved cysteine through the conserved F or W. The order of the fields is CDR3 length, D gene, clone size, J gene, V gene, CDR3 protein, CDR3 DNA. A D gene is named only where the DNA matches it firmly. Size is stated for part of the rows, as once, few or many counts, or as a class when the clone is expanded.

19 | . | . | TRBJ2-1 | TRBV27 | CASSLKWRIGGRGDNEQFF | TGTGCCAGCAGTTTAAAATGGAGGATTGGGGGGAGAGGAGACAATGAGCAGTTCTTC
15 | . | . | TRBJ1-5 | TRBV28 | CASTSGTASNQPQHF | TGTGCCAGCACCTCGGGGACGGCTAGCAATCAGCCCCAGCATTTT
15 | TRBD2 | . | TRBJ2-1 | TRBV5-1 | CASSVTSGGAGEQFF | TGCGCCAGCAGCGTAACTAGCGGGGGGGCTGGTGAGCAGTTCTTC
15 | TRBD1 | . | TRBJ2-1 | TRBV19 | CASSMGTGNLNEQFF | TGTGCCAGTAGTATGGGGACAGGTAATCTTAATGAGCAGTTCTTC
13 | . | once | TRBJ1-2 | TRBV6-6 | CASSYSTLDGYTF | TGTGCCAGCAGTTACTCGACCCTTGATGGCTACACCTTC
14 | . | . | TRBJ1-1 | TRBV6-5 | CASSSATGNTEAFF | TGTGCCAGCAGTTCCGCGACAGGTAACACTGAAGCTTTCTTT
14 | . | . | TRBJ2-5 | TRBV3-1/TRBV3-2 | CASSHYRGQETQYF | TGTGCCAGCAGCCACTACCGGGGACAAGAGACCCAGTACTTC
15 | . | . | TRBJ2-7 | TRBV7-5 | CVRSPRGVPGSEQYF | TGTGTCAGAAGCCCCCGGGGGGTCCCTGGTAGCGAGCAGTACTTC
15 | TRBD1 | . | TRBJ2-3 | TRBV9 | CASSGQGRPTDTQYF | TGTGCCAGCAGCGGACAGGGGAGGCCCACAGATACGCAGTATTTT
14 | . | . | TRBJ1-1 | TRBV27 | CASSLNSANTEAFF | TGTGCCAGCAGTTTAAACTCGGCGAACACTGAAGCTTTCTTT
15 | . | . | TRBJ2-5 | TRBV27 | CASSLFAELFETQYF | TGTGCCAGCAGTTTATTTGCAGAGCTATTCGAGACCCAGTACTTC
14 | . | . | TRBJ1-1 | TRBV21-1 | CASSRGSVNTEAFF | TGTGCCAGCTCCAGAGGATCTGTGAACACTGAAGCTTTCTTT
14 | TRBD1 | once | TRBJ1-2 | TRBV28 | CASSPGTGPGGYTF | TGTGCCAGCAGTCCCGGGACAGGACCCGGTGGCTACACCTTC
15 | TRBD1 | . | TRBJ1-2 | TRBV19 | CASSRTGGADYGYTF | TGTGCCAGTAGCCGTACAGGGGGAGCTGACTATGGCTACACCTTC
16 | TRBD2 | . | TRBJ2-1 | TRBV27 | CASKPWGLALYNEQFF | TGTGCCAGCAAACCTTGGGGACTAGCTCTCTACAATGAGCAGTTCTTC
15 | . | . | TRBJ1-4 | TRBV5-1 | CASSLAGATNEKLFF | TGCGCCAGCAGCTTGGCGGGCGCAACTAATGAAAAACTGTTTTTT
18 | . | . | TRBJ1-1 | TRBV2 | CASSDDRNAPLGYTEAFF | TGTGCCAGCAGTGACGACAGAAACGCTCCCCTAGGGTACACTGAAGCTTTCTTT
14 | . | . | TRBJ1-2 | TRBV9 | CASRGHYFNYGYTF | TGTGCCAGCAGAGGTCACTACTTTAACTATGGCTACACCTTC
11 | . | . | TRBJ1-5 | TRBV6-8 | CASSLGQPQHF | TGTGCCAGCAGTTTGGGTCAGCCCCAGCATTTT
12 | . | . | TRBJ1-2 | TRBV3-1/TRBV3-2 | CASSQTIYGYTF | TGTGCCAGCAGCCAAACTATTTATGGCTACACCTTC
12 | . | once | TRBJ2-7 | TRBV24-1 | CATQAGGGEQYF | TGTGCCACCCAGGCAGGAGGGGGCGAGCAGTACTTC
14 | . | . | TRBJ2-7 | TRBV6-5 | CASSYARGGYEQYF | TGTGCCAGCAGTTACGCGAGGGGGGGCTACGAGCAGTACTTC
15 | TRBD2 | . | TRBJ2-1 | TRBV28 | CASSSGSGGAAEQFF | TGTGCCAGCAGTTCGGGTAGCGGGGGGGCCGCTGAGCAGTTCTTC
16 | TRBD1 | . | TRBJ1-3 | TRBV15 | CATSRRGQEDGNTIYF | TGTGCCACCAGCAGACGAGGACAGGAGGATGGAAACACCATATATTTT
16 | TRBD1 | . | TRBJ2-5 | TRBV3-1/TRBV3-2 | CASSHPDRAVQETQYF | TGTGCCAGCAGCCACCCGGACAGGGCCGTCCAAGAGACCCAGTACTTC
14 | . | . | TRBJ2-1 | TRBV18 | CASSLTTRGGEQFF | TGTGCCAGCTCACTCACGACCCGGGGCGGTGAGCAGTTCTTC